This TCR beta chain was sequenced for a study of shared clonotypes between healthy human individuals. As for the study in general: Three plates were used per donor for CD4 naive, three for CD4 memory, two for CD8 naive and one for CD8 memory.

Method: immunoSEQ multiplex PCR; TCRdb's copy keeps in-frame clones and lacks some. The top ten hold 1% to 1.5% of the sample, which has over 1.4 million clones, around 97% seen once. Study-wide findings and caveats: Donors were few, which limited the genetic and exposure-history diversity represented. All-four-donor shared clonotypes had higher generation probabilities than non-shared clonotypes did.

The CDR3 is made up of 14 amino acids. Germline lookup yields CDR1 SGDLS and CDR2 YYNGEE. V dropped 0 bases and J dropped 6 bases, with 13 bases sitting between them. Turning to this clone: Its matching antigen is unknown.

Researchers partitioned CD4+ cells into CD45RA+ naive and CD45RA-negative memory subsets. The V gene is TRBV9, the J gene TRBJ2-7; D remains ambiguous. The source of this sequence is a man aged 30 to 45 in good health. Material for sequencing was naive CD4+ T cells sorted from blood. Stated subset: CD45RA+ positively selected. The CDR3 DNA is TGTGCCAGCAGCGTAGGTCCAGGCCCTGCCGAGCAGTACTTC. Amino acids: CASSVGPGPAEQYF.